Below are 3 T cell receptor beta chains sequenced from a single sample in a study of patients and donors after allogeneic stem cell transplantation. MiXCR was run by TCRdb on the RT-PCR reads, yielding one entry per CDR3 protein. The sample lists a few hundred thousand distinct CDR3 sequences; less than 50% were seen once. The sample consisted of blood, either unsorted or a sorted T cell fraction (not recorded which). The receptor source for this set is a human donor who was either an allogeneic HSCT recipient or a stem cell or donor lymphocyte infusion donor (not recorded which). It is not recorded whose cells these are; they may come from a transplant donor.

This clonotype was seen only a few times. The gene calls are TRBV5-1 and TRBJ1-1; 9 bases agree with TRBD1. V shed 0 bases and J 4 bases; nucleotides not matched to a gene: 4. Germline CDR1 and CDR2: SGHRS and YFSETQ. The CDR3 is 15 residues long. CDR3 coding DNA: TGCGCCAGCAGCTTGGGGACAGGGGCGGTCACTGAAGCTTTCTTT. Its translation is CASSLGTGAVTEAFF.

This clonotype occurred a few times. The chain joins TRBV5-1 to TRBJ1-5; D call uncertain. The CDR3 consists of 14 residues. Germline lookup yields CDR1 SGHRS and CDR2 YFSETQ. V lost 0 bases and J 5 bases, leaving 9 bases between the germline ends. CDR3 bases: TGCGCCAGCAGCTTGGAACCAGCCTATCAGCCCCAGCATTTT. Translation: CASSLEPAYQPQHF.

CDR3 in DNA: TGCGCCAGCAGCTCTGGACACACGAACACCGGGGAGCTGTTTTTT. Translation: CASSSGHTNTGELFF. The genes are TRBV5-1 and TRBJ2-2, with D tentatively TRBD1 (5 bases). The CDR3 covers 15 residues. The V end was cut by 3 bases, the J end by 0 bases, with 9 bases between. The germline gives CDR1 SGHRS, CDR2 YFSETQ.